Reported below is one T cell receptor beta chain. The source of the sample is a study of blood T cell repertoires in COVID-19. Study-wide background: Specimens from acute and convalescent COVID-19 originated in the United States, Italy and Spain.

The V gene's germline CDR1 is MDHEN and CDR2 SYDVKM. Trimming pared 6 bases from V and 1 base from J, leaving 12 bases between. There are 14 residues in the CDR3. Profiling relied on immunoSEQ multiplex PCR, and the TCRdb table lists in-frame clones only, not all of them. The sample contains roughly 300,000 clones, around 87% of which appear only once. What was sequenced was peripheral blood. The chain employs TRBV28 and TRBJ1-1; perhaps TRBD1 as D (6 bases). The sequence was obtained from a woman aged 50 to 65 who had recovered from COVID-19. The chain's CDR3 is CASSQGGGNTEAFF. CDR3 nucleotides: TGTGCCAGCAGCCAGGGAGGGGGGAACACTGAAGCTTTCTTT.